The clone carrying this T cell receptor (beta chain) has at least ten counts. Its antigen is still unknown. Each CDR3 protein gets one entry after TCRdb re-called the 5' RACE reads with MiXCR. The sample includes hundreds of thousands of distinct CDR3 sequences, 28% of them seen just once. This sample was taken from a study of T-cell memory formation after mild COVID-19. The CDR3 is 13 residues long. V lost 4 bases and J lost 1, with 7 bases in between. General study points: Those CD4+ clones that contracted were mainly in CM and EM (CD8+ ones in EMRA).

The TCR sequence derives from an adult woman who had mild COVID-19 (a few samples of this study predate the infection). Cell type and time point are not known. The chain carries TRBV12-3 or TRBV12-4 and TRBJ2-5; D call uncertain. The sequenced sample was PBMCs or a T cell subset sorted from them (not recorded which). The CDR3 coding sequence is TGTGCCAGCAGTTCGAGAGGCCAAGAGACCCAGTACTTC. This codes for CASSSRGQETQYF.